Listed below are T cell receptor beta chains from one sample, sequenced in a study of graft-versus-host responses after intestinal transplantation. The protocol was immunoSEQ multiplex PCR, while the TCRdb copy is restricted to in-frame clones and leaves out a portion. This sample has more than 95,000 clones; approximately 94% occur once, and the top ten carry 0.95% to 1.5%. These TCRs' antigens remain unknown. The source material was unstimulated CD8+ T cells sorted from spleen or lymph node cells, sampled before intestinal transplant. The source is a human donor who received an intestinal transplant. The CDR3 runs from the conserved cysteine through the conserved F or W. A D gene is named only where the DNA matches it firmly. Clone size is stated in some rows and not others, as once, few, many or a class when expanded.

D gene: TRBD2; clone size: NA; V gene: TRBV6-5; J gene: TRBJ2-7; CDR3 protein: CASSPSETSRHEQYF; CDR3 DNA: TGTGCCAGCAGCCCTTCCGAGACTAGCAGGCACGAGCAGTACTTC
D gene: TRBD2; clone size: NA; V gene: TRBV9; J gene: TRBJ2-5; CDR3 protein: CASSPGGLAGYQETQYF; CDR3 DNA: TGTGCCAGCAGCCCAGGGGGGCTAGCGGGGTACCAAGAGACCCAGTACTTC
D gene: NA; clone size: NA; V gene: TRBV19; J gene: TRBJ1-4; CDR3 protein: CASTGMVSEKLFF; CDR3 DNA: TGTGCCAGTACTGGGATGGTTTCGGAAAAACTGTTTTTT
D gene: NA; clone size: NA; V gene: TRBV11-2; J gene: TRBJ2-5; CDR3 protein: CASSLAFQGGAAGETQYF; CDR3 DNA: TGTGCCAGCAGCTTAGCTTTTCAGGGCGGGGCGGCTGGGGAGACCCAGTACTTC
D gene: NA; clone size: NA; V gene: TRBV14; J gene: TRBJ2-7; CDR3 protein: CASSQPASYEQYF; CDR3 DNA: TGTGCCAGCAGCCAGCCCGCATCCTACGAGCAGTACTTC
D gene: TRBD1; clone size: NA; V gene: TRBV6-1; J gene: TRBJ1-5; CDR3 protein: CASSELTGTESNQPQHF; CDR3 DNA: TGTGCCAGCAGTGAACTTACCGGGACAGAGAGCAATCAGCCCCAGCATTTT
D gene: NA; clone size: NA; V gene: TRBV21-1; J gene: TRBJ2-2; CDR3 protein: CASSSSGELFF; CDR3 DNA: TGTGCCAGCAGCAGCTCCGGGGAGCTGTTTTTT
D gene: TRBD1; clone size: NA; V gene: TRBV2; J gene: TRBJ1-6; CDR3 protein: CASSPTGEGNSPLHF; CDR3 DNA: TGTGCCAGCAGCCCGACAGGGGAGGGGAATTCACCCCTCCACTTT
D gene: NA; clone size: NA; V gene: TRBV19; J gene: TRBJ1-1; CDR3 protein: CASSATGLMNTEAFF; CDR3 DNA: TGTGCCAGTAGTGCAACGGGACTAATGAACACTGAAGCTTTCTTT
D gene: TRBD2; clone size: NA; V gene: TRBV28; J gene: TRBJ2-1; CDR3 protein: CASSSRTSGNEQFF; CDR3 DNA: TGTGCCAGCAGTTCCAGGACTAGCGGGAATGAGCAGTTCTTC
D gene: NA; clone size: NA; V gene: TRBV4-1; J gene: TRBJ1-1; CDR3 protein: CASSQGEGWTEAFF; CDR3 DNA: TGCGCCAGCAGCCAAGGGGAGGGGTGGACTGAAGCTTTCTTT
D gene: NA; clone size: NA; V gene: TRBV14; J gene: TRBJ1-2; CDR3 protein: CASSQAQDFRYGYTF; CDR3 DNA: TGTGCCAGCAGCCAAGCACAAGATTTCCGCTATGGCTACACCTTC
D gene: NA; clone size: NA; V gene: TRBV18; J gene: TRBJ2-6; CDR3 protein: CASSPPGPAGANVLTF; CDR3 DNA: TGTGCCAGCTCACCACCGGGGCCAGCTGGGGCCAACGTCCTGACTTTC
D gene: TRBD1; clone size: NA; V gene: TRBV4-1; J gene: TRBJ2-7; CDR3 protein: CASSQESDRDYEQYF; CDR3 DNA: TGCGCCAGCAGCCAAGAATCTGACAGGGACTACGAGCAGTACTTC
D gene: NA; clone size: NA; V gene: TRBV19; J gene: TRBJ2-7; CDR3 protein: CASSISETAINEQYF; CDR3 DNA: TGTGCCAGTAGTATTTCTGAGACTGCCATTAATGAGCAGTACTTC
D gene: TRBD2; clone size: NA; V gene: TRBV7-9; J gene: TRBJ2-3; CDR3 protein: CASRRLAGGDTDTQYF; CDR3 DNA: TGTGCCAGCAGACGACTAGCGGGGGGGGATACAGATACGCAGTATTTT
D gene: NA; clone size: NA; V gene: TRBV9; J gene: TRBJ2-6; CDR3 protein: CASSVTGAGANVLTF; CDR3 DNA: TGTGCCAGCAGCGTAACGGGGGCTGGGGCCAACGTCCTGACTTTC
D gene: NA; clone size: NA; V gene: TRBV19; J gene: TRBJ2-1; CDR3 protein: CASKRGQGPSNEQFF; CDR3 DNA: TGTGCCAGTAAAAGAGGCCAGGGTCCCTCCAATGAGCAGTTCTTC
D gene: NA; clone size: NA; V gene: TRBV7-9; J gene: TRBJ2-5; CDR3 protein: CASSPREFEETQYF; CDR3 DNA: TGTGCCAGCAGCCCCCGGGAGTTTGAAGAGACCCAGTACTTC
D gene: NA; clone size: NA; V gene: TRBV5-6; J gene: TRBJ1-1; CDR3 protein: CASSFRGANTEAFF; CDR3 DNA: TGTGCCAGCAGCTTCCGGGGTGCGAACACTGAAGCTTTCTTT
D gene: TRBD1; clone size: NA; V gene: TRBV7-9; J gene: TRBJ1-1; CDR3 protein: CASSSGNRGPLEAFF; CDR3 DNA: TGTGCCAGCAGCTCGGGTAACAGGGGGCCCCTTGAAGCTTTCTTT
D gene: NA; clone size: NA; V gene: TRBV4-1; J gene: TRBJ1-1; CDR3 protein: CASSQGRVSSNTEAFF; CDR3 DNA: TGCGCCAGCAGCCAAGGTCGGGTTTCCTCGAACACTGAAGCTTTCTTT
D gene: NA; clone size: NA; V gene: TRBV4-1; J gene: TRBJ2-2; CDR3 protein: CASSQWWGRTNTGELFF; CDR3 DNA: TGCGCCAGCAGCCAATGGTGGGGACGGACGAACACCGGGGAGCTGTTTTTT
D gene: NA; clone size: NA; V gene: TRBV7-9; J gene: TRBJ2-7; CDR3 protein: CASSPRDGPTYEQYF; CDR3 DNA: TGTGCCAGCAGCCCCCGGGACGGACCGACCTACGAGCAGTACTTC
D gene: NA; clone size: NA; V gene: TRBV7-9; J gene: TRBJ1-5; CDR3 protein: CASSLGVGQPQHF; CDR3 DNA: TGTGCCAGCAGCTTAGGGGTTGGACAGCCCCAGCATTTT
D gene: NA; clone size: once; V gene: TRBV4-2; J gene: TRBJ1-1; CDR3 protein: CASSQDIDTEAFF; CDR3 DNA: TGTGCCAGCAGCCAAGACATTGACACTGAAGCTTTCTTT
D gene: NA; clone size: NA; V gene: TRBV4-1; J gene: TRBJ1-3; CDR3 protein: CASSQDQRSSGNTIYF; CDR3 DNA: TGCGCCAGCAGCCAAGATCAGAGAAGCTCTGGAAACACCATATATTTT
D gene: TRBD2; clone size: once; V gene: TRBV9; J gene: TRBJ2-5; CDR3 protein: CASSLIAGGAGETQYF; CDR3 DNA: TGTGCCAGCAGCTTAATAGCGGGGGGCGCCGGAGAGACCCAGTACTTC
D gene: NA; clone size: NA; V gene: TRBV2; J gene: TRBJ2-5; CDR3 protein: CASSSGRRASEETQYF; CDR3 DNA: TGTGCCAGCAGTTCCGGACGGAGGGCTTCGGAAGAGACCCAGTACTTC
D gene: NA; clone size: NA; V gene: TRBV25-1; J gene: TRBJ2-5; CDR3 protein: CASTHLDKVGTETQYF; CDR3 DNA: TGTGCCAGCACCCACCTCGACAAGGTGGGAACGGAGACCCAGTACTTC
D gene: NA; clone size: NA; V gene: TRBV10-2; J gene: TRBJ1-1; CDR3 protein: CASSENHRVGTEAFF; CDR3 DNA: TGCGCCAGCAGTGAGAACCACAGGGTGGGGACTGAAGCTTTCTTT
D gene: NA; clone size: NA; V gene: TRBV5-5; J gene: TRBJ2-5; CDR3 protein: CASSFLETQYF; CDR3 DNA: TGTGCCAGCAGCTTTTTGGAGACCCAGTACTTC
D gene: NA; clone size: NA; V gene: TRBV7-2; J gene: TRBJ1-3; CDR3 protein: CASSFEALSGNTIYF; CDR3 DNA: TGTGCCAGCAGCTTCGAGGCGCTCTCTGGAAACACCATATATTTT
D gene: NA; clone size: NA; V gene: TRBV30; J gene: TRBJ2-2; CDR3 protein: CAWSLGTGELFF; CDR3 DNA: TGTGCCTGGAGTTTGGGTACCGGGGAGCTGTTTTTT
D gene: TRBD2; clone size: NA; V gene: TRBV7-9; J gene: TRBJ2-5; CDR3 protein: CASSLFQGGRQETQYF; CDR3 DNA: TGTGCCAGCAGCTTATTCCAGGGAGGGAGGCAAGAGACCCAGTACTTC
D gene: NA; clone size: once; V gene: TRBV12-5; J gene: TRBJ2-2; CDR3 protein: CASRTAGELFF; CDR3 DNA: TGTGCTAGTAGGACAGCCGGGGAGCTGTTTTTT
D gene: NA; clone size: once; V gene: TRBV7-9; J gene: TRBJ2-7; CDR3 protein: CASSSKTGNEQYF; CDR3 DNA: TGTGCCAGCAGCTCCAAGACAGGTAACGAGCAGTACTTC
D gene: NA; clone size: NA; V gene: TRBV15; J gene: TRBJ2-7; CDR3 protein: CATSLTKTGIYEQYF; CDR3 DNA: TGTGCCACCAGCTTAACAAAGACAGGTATCTACGAGCAGTACTTC
D gene: NA; clone size: NA; V gene: TRBV11-2; J gene: TRBJ2-7; CDR3 protein: CASSYERSLEQYF; CDR3 DNA: TGTGCCAGCAGCTACGAAAGATCCCTCGAGCAGTACTTC
D gene: NA; clone size: NA; V gene: TRBV27; J gene: TRBJ2-1; CDR3 protein: CASSRNSLLSYNEQFF; CDR3 DNA: TGTGCCAGCAGTAGAAACAGCTTACTCTCCTACAATGAGCAGTTCTTC
D gene: TRBD1; clone size: once; V gene: TRBV2; J gene: TRBJ2-7; CDR3 protein: CASSGGTVYEQYF; CDR3 DNA: TGTGCCAGCAGTGGGGGGACAGTCTACGAGCAGTACTTC
D gene: NA; clone size: once; V gene: TRBV7-9; J gene: TRBJ2-7; CDR3 protein: CASSLGLDPYEQYF; CDR3 DNA: TGTGCCAGCAGCTTAGGGCTAGATCCCTACGAGCAGTACTTC
D gene: NA; clone size: NA; V gene: TRBV10-3; J gene: TRBJ1-6; CDR3 protein: CAISDGGADSPLHF; CDR3 DNA: TGTGCCATCAGTGACGGGGGGGCCGATTCACCCCTCCACTTT
D gene: NA; clone size: NA; V gene: TRBV9; J gene: TRBJ1-1; CDR3 protein: CASQGLSNTEAFF; CDR3 DNA: TGTGCCAGTCAGGGGTTGAGTAACACTGAAGCTTTCTTT
D gene: TRBD2; clone size: NA; V gene: TRBV9; J gene: TRBJ2-5; CDR3 protein: CASSVGLAGNQETQYF; CDR3 DNA: TGTGCCAGCAGCGTAGGACTAGCGGGAAACCAAGAGACCCAGTACTTC
D gene: NA; clone size: few; V gene: TRBV9; J gene: TRBJ2-2; CDR3 protein: CASSVITGELFF; CDR3 DNA: TGTGCCAGCAGCGTAATAACCGGGGAGCTGTTTTTT
D gene: NA; clone size: NA; V gene: TRBV27; J gene: TRBJ1-2; CDR3 protein: CASSFIGDNYGYTF; CDR3 DNA: TGTGCCAGCAGTTTCATCGGGGACAACTATGGCTACACCTTC
D gene: TRBD1; clone size: NA; V gene: TRBV11-2; J gene: TRBJ2-1; CDR3 protein: CASSQGQGVVDEQFF; CDR3 DNA: TGTGCCAGCAGCCAGGGACAGGGTGTAGTCGATGAGCAGTTCTTC
D gene: NA; clone size: once; V gene: TRBV10-3; J gene: TRBJ2-1; CDR3 protein: CAIRKLDGDEQFF; CDR3 DNA: TGTGCCATCAGAAAACTAGATGGTGATGAGCAGTTCTTC
D gene: TRBD1; clone size: few; V gene: TRBV5-4; J gene: TRBJ1-4; CDR3 protein: CASSWTGVNEKLFF; CDR3 DNA: TGTGCCAGCAGCTGGACAGGAGTCAATGAAAAACTGTTTTTT
D gene: TRBD1; clone size: NA; V gene: TRBV19; J gene: TRBJ2-5; CDR3 protein: CASSPHLTGTETQYF; CDR3 DNA: TGTGCCAGTAGTCCGCACCTGACAGGGACAGAGACCCAGTACTTC
D gene: TRBD1; clone size: NA; V gene: TRBV2; J gene: TRBJ2-7; CDR3 protein: CASSSGTGFDYEQYF; CDR3 DNA: TGTGCCAGCAGCTCGGGGACAGGGTTTGATTACGAGCAGTACTTC
D gene: NA; clone size: NA; V gene: TRBV19; J gene: TRBJ2-1; CDR3 protein: CASSPDDIGGDNEQFF; CDR3 DNA: TGTGCCAGTAGCCCAGATGACATTGGTGGCGACAATGAGCAGTTCTTC
D gene: NA; clone size: NA; V gene: TRBV13; J gene: TRBJ1-6; CDR3 protein: CASSLAKTRSEPPLHF; CDR3 DNA: TGTGCCAGCAGCTTAGCGAAAACCCGGTCCGAACCACCCCTCCACTTT
D gene: NA; clone size: NA; V gene: TRBV14; J gene: TRBJ1-2; CDR3 protein: CASSQGLPGAYGYTF; CDR3 DNA: TGTGCCAGCAGCCAGGGGTTGCCAGGGGCCTATGGCTACACCTTC
D gene: TRBD2; clone size: NA; V gene: TRBV11-3; J gene: TRBJ2-5; CDR3 protein: CASSPRLAGAETQYF; CDR3 DNA: TGTGCCAGCAGCCCCCGACTAGCGGGGGCGGAGACCCAGTACTTC
D gene: NA; clone size: NA; V gene: TRBV19; J gene: TRBJ1-6; CDR3 protein: CASSIDQGRNSPLHF; CDR3 DNA: TGTGCCAGTAGTATAGACCAGGGGCGAAATTCACCCCTCCACTTT